The sequence of this T cell receptor (beta chain) was determined in a study of long-term antiretroviral therapy in people with HIV. Germline V gives CDR1 MNHEY, CDR2 SMNVEV (reference sequence). Trimming stripped 4 bases from V and 3 bases from J, with 16 bases between. The CDR3 consists of 15 residues. Study results and limitations: Among HIV repertoires, CDR3 length ranges were narrower than those of controls. Increased diversity was seen after ART, yet it remained lower than in transplant donor controls. Pre-ART clonal expansions dominated every time point's repertoire.

At survey level, the immunoSEQ assay was run in its v3.0 version. The method was immunoSEQ multiplex PCR; TCRdb's version includes in-frame clones alone and lacks a portion of them. The table lists about 20,000 clones, roughly 80% of them singletons, with 4.3% in the top ten. Clinicians in the United States treated all participants with HIV. This clone was counted a few times. Its antigen remains unknown. The source material was unsorted PBMCs, sampled about 5.7 years after starting antiretroviral therapy. The rearrangement links TRBV27 to TRBJ2-7, with D possibly being TRBD2 (5 bases). The origin of this receptor is a young man with HIV. The CDR3 region is CASSSPGHGGYEQYF. Here the CDR3 DNA reads TGTGCCAGCAGTTCCCCGGGTCATGGAGGCTACGAGCAGTACTTC.